This entry is about one T cell receptor (beta chain). This sample stems from a study of blood T cell repertoires in COVID-19. At the level of the study: The samples span acute and convalescent COVID-19 from the United States, Italy and Spain. Nucleic acid was either cDNA or gDNA, and it came from T cells, B-cell-depleted T cells, or PBMCs.

Methods used by the authors: Estimation of nucleated cell counts relied on the amplification of reference gene primers. Here immunoSEQ multiplex PCR was the method, and the copy in TCRdb shows in-frame clones only, minus some. The V and J calls and clone size are taken from that table; D and trimming were inferred from the DNA. The sample yields about 160,000 clones, 85% seen once. Deletions cut 3 bases from V and 4 bases from J, with 7 bases between. The CDR3 has 13 amino acids. This chain links TRBV12-3 or TRBV12-4 with TRBJ1-5, with D unclear. The sequenced material came from peripheral blood. The receptor comes from a human donor with acute or convalescent COVID-19. The donor label of this sample is uncertain. CDR3 DNA sequence: TGTGCCAGCAGTTTTGGCAGTAATCAGCCCCAGCATTTT. The encoded protein is CASSFGSNQPQHF.